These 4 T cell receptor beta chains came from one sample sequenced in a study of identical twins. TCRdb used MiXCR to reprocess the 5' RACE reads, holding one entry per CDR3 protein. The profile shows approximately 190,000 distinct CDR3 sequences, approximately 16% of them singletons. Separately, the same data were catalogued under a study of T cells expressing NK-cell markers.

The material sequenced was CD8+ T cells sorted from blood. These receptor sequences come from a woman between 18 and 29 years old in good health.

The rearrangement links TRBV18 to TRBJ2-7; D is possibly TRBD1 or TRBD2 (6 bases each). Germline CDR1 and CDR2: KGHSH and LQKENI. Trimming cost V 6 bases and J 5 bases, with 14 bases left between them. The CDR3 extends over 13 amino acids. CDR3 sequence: CASSRGGGDEQYF. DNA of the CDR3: TGTGCCAGCTCGCGAGGGGGAGGTGACGAGCAGTACTTC.

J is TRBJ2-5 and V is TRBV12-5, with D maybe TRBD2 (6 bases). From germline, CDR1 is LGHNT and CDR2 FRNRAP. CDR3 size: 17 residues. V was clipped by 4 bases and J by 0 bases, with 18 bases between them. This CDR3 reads CASGWDSDSYHQETQYF. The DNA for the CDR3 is TGTGCTAGTGGTTGGGACTCCGACAGCTACCACCAAGAGACCCAGTACTTC.

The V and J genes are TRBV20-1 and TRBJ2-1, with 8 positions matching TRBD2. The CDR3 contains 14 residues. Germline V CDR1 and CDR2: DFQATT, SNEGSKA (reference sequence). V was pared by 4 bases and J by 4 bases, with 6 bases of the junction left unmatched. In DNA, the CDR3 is TGCAGTGCTATCCGGGAGGGTGGATACAATGAGCAGTTCTTC. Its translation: CSAIREGGYNEQFF.

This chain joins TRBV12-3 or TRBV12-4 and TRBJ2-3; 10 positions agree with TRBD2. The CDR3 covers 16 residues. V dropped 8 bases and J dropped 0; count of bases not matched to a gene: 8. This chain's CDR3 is CASASGRAPSTDTQYF. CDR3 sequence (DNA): TGTGCCAGCGCCAGCGGGAGGGCCCCTAGCACAGATACGCAGTATTTT.